This entry describes one T cell receptor (beta chain). Other DNA sequences in this specimen translate into the identical CDR3. The source of the sample is a study of shared clonotypes between healthy human individuals. Naive CD8 cells, CD45RO-negative and positively selected for CCR7, excluded terminally differentiated effector memory CD45RA+ cells. This table comes from immunoSEQ multiplex PCR, and its TCRdb copy is limited to in-frame clones, with some not included. Of about 2.1 million clones in the sample, 85% to 95% were seen once. Germline CDR1 is MNHEY and CDR2 is SMNVEV (reference sequence). Trimming pared 2 bases from V and 4 bases from J, leaving 11 bases between. The CDR3 runs to 14 residues.

The sample taken for sequencing was naive CD8+ T cells from PBMCs. The sequence was collected from a young man in good health. Some clones in this sample may be carry-over from other donors' samples. The gene calls are TRBV27 and TRBJ2-5; the D call may be TRBD1 or TRBD2 (6 bases each). This CDR3 reads CASSLRGVGETQYF. The CDR3 region has the DNA TGTGCCAGCAGTTTAAGGGGGGTGGGAGAGACCCAGTACTTC.